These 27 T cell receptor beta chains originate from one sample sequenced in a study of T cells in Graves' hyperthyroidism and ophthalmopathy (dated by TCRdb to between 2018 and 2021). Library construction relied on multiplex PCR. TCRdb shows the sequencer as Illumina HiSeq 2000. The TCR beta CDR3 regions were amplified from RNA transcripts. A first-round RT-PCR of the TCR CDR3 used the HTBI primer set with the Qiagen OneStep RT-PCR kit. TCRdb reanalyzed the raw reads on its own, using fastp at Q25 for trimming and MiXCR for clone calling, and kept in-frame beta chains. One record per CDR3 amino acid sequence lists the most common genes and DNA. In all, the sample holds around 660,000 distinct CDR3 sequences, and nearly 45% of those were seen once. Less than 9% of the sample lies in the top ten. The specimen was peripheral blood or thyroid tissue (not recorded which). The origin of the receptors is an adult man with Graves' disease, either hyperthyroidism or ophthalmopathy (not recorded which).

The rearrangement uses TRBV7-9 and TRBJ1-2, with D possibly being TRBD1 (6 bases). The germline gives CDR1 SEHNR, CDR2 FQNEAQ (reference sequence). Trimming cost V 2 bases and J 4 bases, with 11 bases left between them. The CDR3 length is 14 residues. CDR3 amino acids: CASSLYGGAYGYTF. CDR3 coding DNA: TGTGCCAGCAGCTTATACGGGGGGGCCTATGGCTACACCTTC.

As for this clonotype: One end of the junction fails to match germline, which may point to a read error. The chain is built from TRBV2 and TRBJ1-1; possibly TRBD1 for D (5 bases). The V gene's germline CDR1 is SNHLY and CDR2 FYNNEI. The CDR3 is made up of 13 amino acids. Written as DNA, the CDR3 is TGTGCCAGTGGGGACGGTATGAACACTGAAGCTTACTTT. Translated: CASGDGMNTEAYF.

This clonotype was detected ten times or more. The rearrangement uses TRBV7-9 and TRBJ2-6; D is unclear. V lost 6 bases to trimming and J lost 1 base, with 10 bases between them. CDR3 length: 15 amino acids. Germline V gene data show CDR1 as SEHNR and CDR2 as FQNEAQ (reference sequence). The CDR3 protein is CASSSIESGANVLTF. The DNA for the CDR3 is TGTGCCAGCAGTTCGATTGAGTCTGGGGCCAACGTCCTGACTTTC.

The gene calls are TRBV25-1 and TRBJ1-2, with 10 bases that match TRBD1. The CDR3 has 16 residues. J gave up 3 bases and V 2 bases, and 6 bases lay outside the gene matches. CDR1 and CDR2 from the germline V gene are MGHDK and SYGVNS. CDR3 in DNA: TGTGCCAGCAGTGAAGTGACAGGGGGCGCGGACTATGGCTACACCTTC. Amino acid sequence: CASSEVTGGADYGYTF.

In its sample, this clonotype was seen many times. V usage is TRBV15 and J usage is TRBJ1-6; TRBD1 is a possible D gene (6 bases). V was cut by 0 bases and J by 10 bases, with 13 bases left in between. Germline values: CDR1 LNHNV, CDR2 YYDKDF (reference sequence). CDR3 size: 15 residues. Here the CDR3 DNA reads TGTGCCACCAGCAGAGATGAGGGGGGAAAGTCACCCCTCCACTTT. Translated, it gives CATSRDEGGKSPLHF.

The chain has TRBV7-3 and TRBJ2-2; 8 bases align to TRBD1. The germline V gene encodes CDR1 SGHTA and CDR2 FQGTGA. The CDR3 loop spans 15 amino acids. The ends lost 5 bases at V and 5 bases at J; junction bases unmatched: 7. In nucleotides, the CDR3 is TGTGCCAGCAGCGAGGACAGGGTAGGAACCGGGGAGCTGTTTTTT. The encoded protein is CASSEDRVGTGELFF.

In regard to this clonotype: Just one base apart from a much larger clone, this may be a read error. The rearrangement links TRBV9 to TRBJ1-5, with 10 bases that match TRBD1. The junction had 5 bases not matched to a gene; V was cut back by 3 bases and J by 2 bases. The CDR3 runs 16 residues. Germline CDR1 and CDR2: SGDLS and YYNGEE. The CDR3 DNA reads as TGTGCCAGCAGCGGAGGGACAGGGGATGGCAATCAGCCCCAGCATTTT. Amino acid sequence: CASSGGTGDGNQPQHF.

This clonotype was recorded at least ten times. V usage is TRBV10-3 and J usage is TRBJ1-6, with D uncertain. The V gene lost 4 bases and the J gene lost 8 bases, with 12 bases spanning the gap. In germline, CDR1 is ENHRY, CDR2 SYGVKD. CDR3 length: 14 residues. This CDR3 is CAISVGGEHSPLHF. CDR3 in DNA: TGTGCCATCAGTGTTGGCGGGGAGCATTCACCCCTCCACTTT.

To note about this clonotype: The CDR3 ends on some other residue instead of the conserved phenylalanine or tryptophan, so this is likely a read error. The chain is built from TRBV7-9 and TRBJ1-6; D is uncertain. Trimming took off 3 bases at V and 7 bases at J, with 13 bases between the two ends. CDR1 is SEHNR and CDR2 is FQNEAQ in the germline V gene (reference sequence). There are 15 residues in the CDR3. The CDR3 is CASSFYGETNSPLHL. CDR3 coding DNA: TGTGCCAGCAGCTTCTATGGGGAAACCAATTCACCCCTCCACCTT.

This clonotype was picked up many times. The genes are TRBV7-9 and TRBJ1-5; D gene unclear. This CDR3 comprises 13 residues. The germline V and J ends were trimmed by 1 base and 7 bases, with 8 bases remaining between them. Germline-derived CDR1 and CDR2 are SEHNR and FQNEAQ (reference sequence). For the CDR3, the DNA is TGTGCCAGCAGCTTAGGTCCTGGGCAGCCCCAGCATTTT. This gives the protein CASSLGPGQPQHF.

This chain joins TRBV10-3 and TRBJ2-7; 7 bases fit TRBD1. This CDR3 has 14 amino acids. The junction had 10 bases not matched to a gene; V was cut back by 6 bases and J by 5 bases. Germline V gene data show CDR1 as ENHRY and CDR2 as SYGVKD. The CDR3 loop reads CAIRGQKWSNEQYF. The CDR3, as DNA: TGTGCCATCAGGGGACAGAAGTGGTCCAACGAGCAGTACTTC.

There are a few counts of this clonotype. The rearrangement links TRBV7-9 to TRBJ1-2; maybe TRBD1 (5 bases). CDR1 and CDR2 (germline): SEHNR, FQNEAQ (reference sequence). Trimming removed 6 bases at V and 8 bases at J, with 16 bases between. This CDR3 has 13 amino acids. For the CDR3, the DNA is TGTGCCAGCAGTTCCGGGACTTTGGGAGGCTACACCTTC. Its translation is CASSSGTLGGYTF.

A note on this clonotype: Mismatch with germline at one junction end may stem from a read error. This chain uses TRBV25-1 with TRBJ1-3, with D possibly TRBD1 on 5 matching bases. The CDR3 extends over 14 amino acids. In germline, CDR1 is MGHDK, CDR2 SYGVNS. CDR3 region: CSAIGASSGNTIYF. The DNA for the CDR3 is TGCAGTGCTATAGGGGCCTCCTCTGGAAACACCATATATTTT.

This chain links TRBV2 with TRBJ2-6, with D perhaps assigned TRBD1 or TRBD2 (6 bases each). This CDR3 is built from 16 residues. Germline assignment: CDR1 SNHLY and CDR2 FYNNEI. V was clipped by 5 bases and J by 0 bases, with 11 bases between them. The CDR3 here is CASSQGGFSGANVLTF. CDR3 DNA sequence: TGTGCCAGCAGTCAAGGGGGGTTCTCTGGGGCCAACGTCCTGACTTTC.

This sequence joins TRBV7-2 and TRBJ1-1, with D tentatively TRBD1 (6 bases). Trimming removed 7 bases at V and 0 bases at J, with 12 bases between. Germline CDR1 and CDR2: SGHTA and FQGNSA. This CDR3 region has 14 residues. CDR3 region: CASKDSRLNTEAFF. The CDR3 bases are TGTGCCAGCAAGGACAGTCGGTTGAACACTGAAGCTTTCTTT. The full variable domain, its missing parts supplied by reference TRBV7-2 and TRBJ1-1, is GAGVSQSPSNKVTEKGKDVELRCDPISGHTALYWYRQSLGQGLEFLIYFQGNSAPDKSGLPSDRFSAERTGGSVSTLTIQRTQQEDSAVYLCASKDSRLNTEAFFGQGTRLTVV.

CDR3 nucleotide sequence: TGTGCCAGCAGCGTAGGGGGTCACTCCTATAATTCACCCCTCCACTTT. This codes for CASSVGGHSYNSPLHF. The genes are TRBV9 and TRBJ1-6; D gene uncertain. Between the trimmed V and J ends, which lost 0 bases and 0 bases, there was a span of 7 bases. Germline V gene lookup returns CDR1 SGDLS and CDR2 YYNGEE. The CDR3 has 16 residues.

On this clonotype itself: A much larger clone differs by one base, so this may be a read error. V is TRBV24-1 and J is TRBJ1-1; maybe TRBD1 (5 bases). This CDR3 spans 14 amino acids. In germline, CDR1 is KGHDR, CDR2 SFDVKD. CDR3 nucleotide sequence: TGTGACACCAGTGATTCAGGGTGGGACACTGAAGCTTTCTTT. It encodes CDTSDSGWDTEAFF.

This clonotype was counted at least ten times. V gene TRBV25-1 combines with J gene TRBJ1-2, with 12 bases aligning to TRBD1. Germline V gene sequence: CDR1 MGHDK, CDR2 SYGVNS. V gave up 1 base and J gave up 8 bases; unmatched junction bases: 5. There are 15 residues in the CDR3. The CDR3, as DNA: TGTGCCAGCAGTGAATGGGGACAGGGGGCGCCCGGCTACACCTTC. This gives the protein CASSEWGQGAPGYTF.

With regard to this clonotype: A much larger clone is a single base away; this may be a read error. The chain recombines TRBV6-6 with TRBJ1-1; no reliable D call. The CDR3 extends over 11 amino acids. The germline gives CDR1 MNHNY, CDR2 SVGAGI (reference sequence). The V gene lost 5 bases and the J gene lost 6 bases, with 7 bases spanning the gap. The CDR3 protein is CASSPKAEAFF. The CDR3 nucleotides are TGTGCCAGCAGTCCCAAGGCTGAAGCTTTCTTT.

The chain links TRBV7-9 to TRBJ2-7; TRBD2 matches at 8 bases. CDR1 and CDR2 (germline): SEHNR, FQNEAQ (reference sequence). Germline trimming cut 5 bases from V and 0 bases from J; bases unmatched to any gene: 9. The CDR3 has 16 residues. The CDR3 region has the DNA TGTGCCAGCAGCCCCAGTGGACTAGCAGGCTCCTACGAGCAGTACTTC. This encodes CASSPSGLAGSYEQYF.

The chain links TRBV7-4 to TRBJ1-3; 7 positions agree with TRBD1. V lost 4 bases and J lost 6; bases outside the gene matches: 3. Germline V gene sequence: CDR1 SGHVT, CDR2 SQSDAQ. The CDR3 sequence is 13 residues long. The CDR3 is CASSWTGENTIYF. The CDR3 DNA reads TGTGCCAGCAGCTGGACAGGCGAAAACACCATATATTTT.

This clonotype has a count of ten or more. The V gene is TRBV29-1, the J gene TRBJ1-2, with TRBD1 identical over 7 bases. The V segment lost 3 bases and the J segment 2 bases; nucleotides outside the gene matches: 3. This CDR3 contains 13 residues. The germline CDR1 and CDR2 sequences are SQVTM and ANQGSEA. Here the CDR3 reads CSVEGQSNYGYTF. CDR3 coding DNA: TGCAGCGTTGAGGGACAGTCCAACTATGGCTACACCTTC.

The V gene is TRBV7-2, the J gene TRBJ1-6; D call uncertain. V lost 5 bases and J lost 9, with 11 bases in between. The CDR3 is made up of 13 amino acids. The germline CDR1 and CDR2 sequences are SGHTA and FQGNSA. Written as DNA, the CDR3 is TGTGCCAGCAGCCCCGACGGAAGTTCACCCCTCCACTTT. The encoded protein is CASSPDGSSPLHF.

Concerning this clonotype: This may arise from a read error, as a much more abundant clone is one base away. In DNA form, the CDR3 reads TGTGCCATCAGTTACGACAGGACTAATGAAAAACTGTTTTTT. Translation gives CAISYDRTNEKLFF. V is TRBV6-5 and J is TRBJ1-4; possibly TRBD1 for D (6 bases). The CDR3 has 14 amino acids. Germline V CDR1 and CDR2: MNHEY, SVGAGI.

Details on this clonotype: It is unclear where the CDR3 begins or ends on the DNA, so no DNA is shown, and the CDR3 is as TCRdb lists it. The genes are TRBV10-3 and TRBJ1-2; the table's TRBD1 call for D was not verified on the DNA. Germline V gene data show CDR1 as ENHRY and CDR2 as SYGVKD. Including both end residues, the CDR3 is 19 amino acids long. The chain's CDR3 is CASSYIASGRDRVIGGYTF.

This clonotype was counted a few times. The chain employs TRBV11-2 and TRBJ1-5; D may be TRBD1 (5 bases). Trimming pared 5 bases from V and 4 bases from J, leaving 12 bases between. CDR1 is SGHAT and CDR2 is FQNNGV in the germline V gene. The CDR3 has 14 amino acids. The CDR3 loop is CASSPSQGNQPQHF. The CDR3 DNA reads TGTGCCAGCAGCCCAAGCCAGGGAAATCAGCCCCAGCATTTT.

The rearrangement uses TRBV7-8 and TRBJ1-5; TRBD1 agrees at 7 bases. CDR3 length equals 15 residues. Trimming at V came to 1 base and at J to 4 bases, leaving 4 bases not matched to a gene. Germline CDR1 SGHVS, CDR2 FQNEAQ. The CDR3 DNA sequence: TGTGCCAGCAGCTTAGTGGGACAGTTGAATCAGCCCCAGCATTTT. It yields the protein CASSLVGQLNQPQHF.